This TCR beta chain derives from a study of memory CD4+ T cells and cytomegalovirus serostatus. Study summary: Of the healthy Belgian adults, fewer than 10 were CMV seropositive and 20 to 30 seronegative.

This clone was seen more than once but under ten times. As yet, its antigen is unknown. Germline V gene sequence: CDR1 SGHTA, CDR2 FQGNSA. Deletions cut 5 bases from V and 6 bases from J, with 9 bases between. CDR3 length: 12 residues. Single viable CD3+CD4+CD8-CD45RO+ cells were sorted as the memory CD4+ T cells. Regarding the study as a whole: A US-trained random forest predicted CMV serostatus with median AUC around 0.9.

Assay used: immunoSEQ multiplex PCR; TCRdb lists only in-frame clones, some missing. The sample shows 46,000 or so clones, roughly three quarters of them seen only once. The TCR originated in an adult in good health and CMV-seronegative. The rearrangement links TRBV7-2 to TRBJ2-3; no definite D call. The sequencing sample was made of memory CD4+ T cells from blood. In DNA form, the CDR3 reads TGTGCCAGCAGCCAAGGACCGGATACGCAGTATTTT. Amino acids: CASSQGPDTQYF.